The 18 T cell receptor beta chains reported below all come from one sample, sequenced in a study of T cell responses to AZD1222 COVID-19 vaccine. Assay: immunoSEQ multiplex PCR; the TCRdb copy retains only in-frame clones and omits some. The sample carries approximately 300,000 clones, about 94% recorded once. The input for sequencing was peripheral blood, taken 28 days after the second AZD1222 dose. These receptors were collected from an adult who received the AZD1222 COVID-19 vaccine.

This clone was picked up one time. V gene TRBV6-6 combines with J gene TRBJ2-5; D unclear. The CDR3 length is 12 residues. Trimming removed 4 bases from V and 5 bases from J, with 8 bases in between. Germline V gives CDR1 MNHNY, CDR2 SVGAGI (reference sequence). CDR3 nucleotides: TGTGCCAGCAGTTGGGCCCAGGAGACCCAGTACTTC. Its protein is CASSWAQETQYF.

This sequence joins TRBV4-1 and TRBJ2-7, with 8 bases fitting TRBD1. Germline-derived CDR1 and CDR2 are MGHRA and YSYEKL. CDR3 length: 15 amino acids. V gave up 5 bases and J gave up 3 bases; unmatched junction bases: 9. CDR3 coding DNA: TGCGCCAGCAGCGATACTATGACAGGGGTCTACGAGCAGTACTTC. As protein: CASSDTMTGVYEQYF.

The V and J genes are TRBV7-9 and TRBJ2-3, with D possibly being TRBD2 (5 bases). This CDR3 is built from 16 residues. Germline V lookup: CDR1 SEHNR, CDR2 FQNEAQ (reference sequence). Trimming removed 4 bases at V and 0 bases at J, with 14 bases between. The CDR3 bases are TGTGCCAGCAGCTCCTTATGGTCGGGAAGCACAGATACGCAGTATTTT. Protein product: CASSSLWSGSTDTQYF.

The chain employs TRBV2 and TRBJ2-7; 8 bases match TRBD2. V dropped 11 bases and J dropped 3; count of bases not matched to a gene: 12. This CDR3 comprises 14 residues. Germline V gives CDR1 SNHLY, CDR2 FYNNEI. The CDR3, as DNA: TGTGCCGGAGGTGGGCGGGGGGAGGTCTACGAGCAGTACTTC. Translation gives CAGGGRGEVYEQYF.

This clone was counted a few times. The chain joins TRBV27 to TRBJ2-1, with 7 bases identical to TRBD2. Trimming at V came to 6 bases and at J to 5 bases, leaving 7 bases not matched to a gene. The germline CDR1 and CDR2 sequences are MNHEY and SMNVEV (reference sequence). The CDR3 contains 14 residues. The DNA of the CDR3 is TGTGCCAGCAGGGTGGGAGGGCCTAACAATGAGCAGTTCTTC. It translates to CASRVGGPNNEQFF.

V is TRBV10-3 and J is TRBJ1-1, with D unclear. Germline loops: CDR1 ENHRY, CDR2 SYGVKD. The CDR3 contains 14 residues. The ends were cut back, 3 bases at V and 2 bases at J, with 10 bases in the middle. The CDR3 DNA reads TGTGCCATCAGTGACGGCGTGAGAAACACTGAAGCTTTCTTT. Its protein product is CAISDGVRNTEAFF.

The chain joins TRBV3-1 (or the pseudogene TRBV3-2) to TRBJ1-1, with D unclear. The V gene lost 2 bases and the J gene lost 1 base, with 11 bases spanning the gap. CDR1 and CDR2 from the germline V gene are LGHDT and YNNKEL (reference sequence). The CDR3 consists of 15 residues. The CDR3 here is CASSQYPTENTEAFF. CDR3 coding DNA: TGTGCCAGCAGCCAATACCCGACGGAGAACACTGAAGCTTTCTTT.

The chain is built from TRBV5-1 and TRBJ2-1; TRBD2 agrees at 11 bases. J lost 7 bases, V lost 0 bases, and 3 bases had no gene match. Per the germline V gene, CDR1 is SGHRS and CDR2 is YFSETQ. The CDR3 is made up of 15 amino acids. This CDR3 is CASSLVASGGNEQFF. Written as DNA, the CDR3 is TGCGCCAGCAGCTTGGTAGCTAGCGGGGGGAATGAGCAGTTCTTC.

The chain couples TRBV28 to TRBJ1-5; maybe TRBD1 (5 bases). Trimming stripped 8 bases from V and 1 base from J, with 12 bases between. Germline V gives CDR1 MDHEN, CDR2 SYDVKM. The CDR3 extends over 14 amino acids. CDR3 bases: TGTGCCAGCGCGGAGACAGTAAGCAATCAGCCCCAGCATTTT. Its translation: CASAETVSNQPQHF.

This chain connects TRBV2 to TRBJ2-1, with D possibly being TRBD1 or TRBD2 (6 bases each). The ends were cut back, 10 bases at V and 7 bases at J, with 20 bases in the middle. This CDR3 is 14 amino acids long. Germline V gene data show CDR1 as SNHLY and CDR2 as FYNNEI. As DNA, the CDR3 is TGTGCCACAAGGAGGGACACCGTTAGGAATGAGCAGTTCTTC. It encodes CATRRDTVRNEQFF.

V and J are TRBV5-6 and TRBJ1-2; possibly TRBD1 for D (5 bases). Germline V CDR1 and CDR2: SGHDT, YYEEEE. The CDR3 is 13 residues long. Trimming stripped 3 bases from V and 7 bases from J, with 13 bases between. This CDR3 is CASSYGPRGGYTF. The CDR3 DNA reads as TGTGCCAGCAGCTACGGTCCAAGGGGTGGCTACACCTTC.

This rearrangement joins TRBV7-2 to TRBJ2-7; 7 bases line up with TRBD2. Unmatched junction bases numbered 5, after V lost 0 bases and J lost 3 bases. The CDR3 totals 15 residues. Germline V lookup: CDR1 SGHTA, CDR2 FQGNSA. The CDR3 sequence is CASSLAFGGGYEQYF. The DNA for the CDR3 is TGTGCCAGCAGCTTAGCGTTCGGCGGGGGCTACGAGCAGTACTTC.

This clone appeared once. This chain joins TRBV2 and TRBJ2-3, with D tentatively TRBD1 (5 bases). The CDR3 length is 11 residues. The germline V gene has CDR1 SNHLY and CDR2 FYNNEI. The V gene lost 6 bases and the J gene lost 8 bases, with 9 bases spanning the gap. DNA for the CDR3: TGTGCCAGCAGACAGGTCCTTACGCAGTATTTT. It is translated as CASRQVLTQYF.

CDR3 sequence: CSVGDSYGYTF. The CDR3 DNA is TGCAGCGTTGGTGACAGCTATGGCTACACCTTC. V gene TRBV29-1 combines with J gene TRBJ1-2; D is possibly TRBD1 (5 bases). The germline V gene encodes CDR1 SQVTM and CDR2 ANQGSEA. The CDR3 covers 11 residues. Trimming took off 4 bases at V and 4 bases at J, with 7 bases between the two ends. The entire variable domain, with the rest obtained from reference TRBV29-1 and TRBJ1-2, is as follows: SAVISQKPSRDICQRGTSLTIQCQVDSQVTMMFWYRQQPGQSLTLIATANQGSEATYESGFVIDKFPISRPNLTFSTLTVSNMSPEDSSIYLCSVGDSYGYTFGSGTRLTVV.

The CDR3 bases are TGTGCCAGTAGCACGCAGAGGCGAGTGAACACTGAAGCTTTCTTT. Translation gives CASSTQRRVNTEAFF. The chain combines TRBV19 with TRBJ1-1; no definite D call. Trimming cost V 6 bases and J 0 bases, with 14 bases left between them. Germline values: CDR1 LNHDA, CDR2 SQIVND (reference sequence). CDR3 size: 15 residues.

The genes are TRBV2 and TRBJ1-2; D call uncertain. Germline V gene data show CDR1 as SNHLY and CDR2 as FYNNEI. The CDR3 totals 14 residues. V shed 4 bases and J shed 0 bases, with 9 bases lying between them. The CDR3 is CASSAGLTNYGYTF. CDR3 DNA: TGTGCCAGCAGTGCCGGGCTGACTAACTATGGCTACACCTTC.

This chain uses TRBV28 with TRBJ2-6; either TRBD1 or TRBD2 may fit D (5 bases each). CDR3 length: 20 amino acids. Germline CDR1 reads MDHEN; CDR2 reads SYDVKM. Trimming cost V 4 bases and J 2 bases, with 24 bases left between them. CDR3 region: CASSSIMSGTVAAGANVLTF. The CDR3 DNA is TGTGCCAGCAGTTCGATAATGTCCGGGACGGTGGCTGCTGGGGCCAACGTCCTGACTTTC.

The gene calls are TRBV9 and TRBJ1-1; unclear D gene. The CDR3 loop spans 16 amino acids. Germline V gene sequence: CDR1 SGDLS, CDR2 YYNGEE. Trimming took 3 bases from V and 0 from J, leaving 15 bases between them. CDR3 amino acids: CASSATLTRLNTEAFF. The CDR3 DNA follows: TGTGCCAGCAGCGCCACCCTAACACGCCTGAACACTGAAGCTTTCTTT.